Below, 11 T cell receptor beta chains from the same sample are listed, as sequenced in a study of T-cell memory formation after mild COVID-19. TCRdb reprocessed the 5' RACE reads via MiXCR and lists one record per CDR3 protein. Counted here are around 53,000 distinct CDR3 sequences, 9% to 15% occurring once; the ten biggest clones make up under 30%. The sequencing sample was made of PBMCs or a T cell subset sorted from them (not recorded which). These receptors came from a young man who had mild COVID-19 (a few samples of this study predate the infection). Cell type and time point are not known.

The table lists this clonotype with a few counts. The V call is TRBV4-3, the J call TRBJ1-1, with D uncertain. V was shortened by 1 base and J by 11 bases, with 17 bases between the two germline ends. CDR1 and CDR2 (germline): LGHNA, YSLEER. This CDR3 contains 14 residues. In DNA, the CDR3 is TGCGCCAGCAGCCAAGTATACGCCAGGTCAGCCGCTTTCTTT. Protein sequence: CASSQVYARSAAFF.

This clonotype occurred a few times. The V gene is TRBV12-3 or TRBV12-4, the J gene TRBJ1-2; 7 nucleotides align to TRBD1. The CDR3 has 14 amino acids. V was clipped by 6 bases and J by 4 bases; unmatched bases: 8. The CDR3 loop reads CASSLGAGGYGYTF. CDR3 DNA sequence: TGTGCCAGCAGCTTGGGTGCAGGGGGCTATGGCTACACCTTC.

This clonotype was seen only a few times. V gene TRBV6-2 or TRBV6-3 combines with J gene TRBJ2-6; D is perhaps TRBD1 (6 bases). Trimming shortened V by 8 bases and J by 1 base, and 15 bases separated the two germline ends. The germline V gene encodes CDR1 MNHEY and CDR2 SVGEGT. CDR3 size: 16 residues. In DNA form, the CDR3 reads TGTGCCAGCCTCAGGGGTCGGGGATCTGGGGCCAACGTCCTGACTTTC. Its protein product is CASLRGRGSGANVLTF.

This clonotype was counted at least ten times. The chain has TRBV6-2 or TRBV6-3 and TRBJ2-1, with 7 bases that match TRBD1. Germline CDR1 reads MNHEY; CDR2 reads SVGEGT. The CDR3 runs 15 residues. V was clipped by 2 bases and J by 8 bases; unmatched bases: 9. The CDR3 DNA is TGTGCCAGCAGTTACGGCGTACAGGGGATGTATGAGCAGTTCTTC. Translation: CASSYGVQGMYEQFF.

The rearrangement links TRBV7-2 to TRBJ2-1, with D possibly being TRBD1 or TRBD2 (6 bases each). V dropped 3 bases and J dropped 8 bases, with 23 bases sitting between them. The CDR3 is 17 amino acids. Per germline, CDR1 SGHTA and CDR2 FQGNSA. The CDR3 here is CASSFGLRGAGADEQFF. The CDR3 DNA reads TGTGCCAGCAGCTTCGGGTTAAGGGGGGCAGGGGCCGATGAGCAGTTCTTC.

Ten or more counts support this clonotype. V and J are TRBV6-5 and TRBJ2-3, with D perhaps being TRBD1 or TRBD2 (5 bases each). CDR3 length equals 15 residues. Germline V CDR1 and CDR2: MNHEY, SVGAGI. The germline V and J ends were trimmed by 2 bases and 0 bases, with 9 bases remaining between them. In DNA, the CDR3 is TGTGCCAGCAGTTACGGGGGAACCAGCACAGATACGCAGTATTTT. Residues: CASSYGGTSTDTQYF.

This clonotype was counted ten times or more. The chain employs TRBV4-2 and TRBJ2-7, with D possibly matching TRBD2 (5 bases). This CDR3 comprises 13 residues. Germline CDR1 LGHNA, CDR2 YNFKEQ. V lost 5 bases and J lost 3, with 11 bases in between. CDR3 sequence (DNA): TGTGCCAGCAGCGGGTCGGGGTTCTACGAGCAGTACTTC. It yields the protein CASSGSGFYEQYF.

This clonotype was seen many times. The CDR3 spells CASSSPAGGRGNEQFF. In DNA, the CDR3 is TGTGCCAGCAGCTCCCCGGCGGGGGGGCGAGGGAATGAGCAGTTCTTC. This sequence joins TRBV7-2 and TRBJ2-1; 9 nucleotides align to TRBD2. Germline CDR1 SGHTA, CDR2 FQGNSA. This CDR3 region has 16 residues. Trimming removed 4 bases from V and 7 bases from J; junction bases left unmatched: 11.

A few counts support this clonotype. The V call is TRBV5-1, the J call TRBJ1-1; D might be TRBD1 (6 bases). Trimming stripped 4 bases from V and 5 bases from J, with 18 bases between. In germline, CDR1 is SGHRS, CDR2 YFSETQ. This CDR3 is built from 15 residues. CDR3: CASSDEAGAGTEAFF. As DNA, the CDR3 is TGCGCCAGCAGCGATGAGGCGGGGGCCGGGACTGAAGCTTTCTTT.

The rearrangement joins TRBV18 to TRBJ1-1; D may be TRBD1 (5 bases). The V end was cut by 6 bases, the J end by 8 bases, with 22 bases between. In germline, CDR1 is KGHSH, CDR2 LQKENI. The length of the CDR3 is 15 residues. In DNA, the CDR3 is TGTGCCAGCTCCCGGCAGGGAACCGGTACCCTGGAAGCTTTCTTT. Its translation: CASSRQGTGTLEAFF.

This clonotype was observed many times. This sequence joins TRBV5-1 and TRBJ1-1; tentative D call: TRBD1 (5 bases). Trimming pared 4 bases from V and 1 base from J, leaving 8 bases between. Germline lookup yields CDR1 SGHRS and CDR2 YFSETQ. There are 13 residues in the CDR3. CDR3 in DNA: TGCGCCAGCAGCCGTCAGGGGAACACTGAAGCTTTCTTT. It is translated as CASSRQGNTEAFF.